Each of the 30 T cell receptor beta chains below was sequenced from the same sample in a study of blood T cell repertoires in COVID-19. Data came from immunoSEQ multiplex PCR; TCRdb stores just in-frame clones and leaves some out. Seen here are around 170,000 clones, 80% to 90% observed once, and the top ten hold around 15%. The sample consisted of peripheral blood. These receptor sequences come from a man younger than 40 with active or convalescent COVID-19.

V is TRBV19 and J is TRBJ1-1; TRBD1 might be the D (6 bases). This CDR3 comprises 12 residues. Germline V gene data show CDR1 as LNHDA and CDR2 as SQIVND (reference sequence). The V and J ends lost 8 bases and 3 bases respectively, with 10 bases between them. CDR3 in DNA: TGTGCCAGTCAGTACAGGGACACTGAAGCTTTCTTT. Its translation: CASQYRDTEAFF.

This chain connects TRBV28 to TRBJ1-2; a weak D match, TRBD1 (5 bases). Looked up from germline, CDR1 is MDHEN and CDR2 is SYDVKM. The CDR3 loop spans 16 amino acids. Trimming left V 4 bases short and J 6 bases short, with 21 bases between. CDR3 region: CASSSPGSSGRDGYTF. Written as DNA, the CDR3 is TGTGCCAGCAGTTCCCCCGGGAGTTCGGGGCGGGATGGCTACACCTTC.

V and J are TRBV2 and TRBJ1-5; TRBD1 aligns across 11 bases. V lost 7 bases and J lost 5; bases outside the gene matches: 4. CDR3 length: 14 amino acids. Looked up from germline, CDR1 is SNHLY and CDR2 is FYNNEI. CDR3: CASKRTGGDQPQHF. For the CDR3, the DNA is TGTGCCAGCAAGAGGACAGGGGGCGATCAGCCCCAGCATTTT.

The V and J genes are TRBV2 and TRBJ1-1; no definite D call. This CDR3 contains 11 residues. Germline V lookup: CDR1 SNHLY, CDR2 FYNNEI. Trimming removed 5 bases from V and 8 bases from J, with 9 bases in between. The CDR3 DNA reads as TGTGCCAGCAGTTTCCAGTACGAAGCTTTCTTT. It specifies CASSFQYEAFF.

The rearrangement links TRBV19 to TRBJ2-2, with TRBD2 as a possible D gene (6 bases). The V end lost 6 bases, the J end lost 7 bases, and 15 bases lay between the germline ends. The V gene's germline CDR1 is LNHDA and CDR2 SQIVND (reference sequence). The length of the CDR3 is 14 residues. The CDR3 loop reads CASSSLGGSGELFF. The CDR3 DNA sequence: TGTGCCAGTAGCTCCCTTGGAGGGAGCGGGGAGCTGTTTTTT.

The chain is built from TRBV10-3 and TRBJ2-7, with TRBD2 as a possible D gene (6 bases). V was clipped by 4 bases and J by 0 bases, with 7 bases between them. Germline V gene sequence: CDR1 ENHRY, CDR2 SYGVKD. The CDR3 loop spans 13 amino acids. CDR3 nucleotides: TGTGCCATCAGTGCGGGAGCCTCCTACGAGCAGTACTTC. Translated, it gives CAISAGASYEQYF.

The rearrangement links TRBV19 to TRBJ1-5, with 10 bases that match TRBD1. V was pared by 8 bases and J by 4 bases, with 11 bases of the junction left unmatched. This CDR3 region has 16 residues. Germline V gene lookup returns CDR1 LNHDA and CDR2 SQIVND (reference sequence). The CDR3 coding sequence is TGTGCCAGTGTTAGACCGGGACAGGGGCTTAATCAGCCCCAGCATTTT. It codes for CASVRPGQGLNQPQHF. The complete variable domain, with remaining parts taken from reference TRBV19 and TRBJ1-5, reads DGGITQSPKYLFRKEGQNVTLSCEQNLNHDAMYWYRQDPGQGLRLIYYSQIVNDFQKGDIAEGYSVSREKKESFPLTVTSAQKNPTAFYLCASVRPGQGLNQPQHFGDGTRLSIL.

V usage is TRBV27 and J usage is TRBJ2-5, with 7 nucleotides matching TRBD1. Germline V gene sequence: CDR1 MNHEY, CDR2 SMNVEV (reference sequence). J lost 5 bases, V lost 4 bases, and 7 bases had no gene match. The CDR3 spans 14 residues. The CDR3 reads CASSSDRETETQYF. DNA for the CDR3: TGTGCCAGCAGTTCTGACAGGGAGACGGAGACCCAGTACTTC.

This chain links TRBV28 with TRBJ2-1, with D possibly TRBD1 on 5 matching bases. CDR1 is MDHEN and CDR2 is SYDVKM in the germline V gene. V was pared by 10 bases and J by 0 bases, with 16 bases between. The CDR3 consists of 15 residues. The CDR3 spells CATASGASSYNEQFF. Here the CDR3 DNA reads TGTGCCACCGCTAGTGGGGCAAGCTCCTACAATGAGCAGTTCTTC.

V and J are TRBV2 and TRBJ1-1; no firm D call. Trimming took off 6 bases at V and 4 bases at J, with 6 bases between the two ends. The CDR3 consists of 11 residues. Looked up from germline, CDR1 is SNHLY and CDR2 is FYNNEI. The CDR3, as DNA: TGTGCCAGCAGGTACAGCACTGAAGCTTTCTTT. As protein: CASRYSTEAFF.

The J gene is TRBJ1-5, the V gene TRBV5-1; the D gene is possibly TRBD1 (5 bases). Per germline, CDR1 SGHRS and CDR2 YFSETQ. The CDR3 has 14 amino acids. The V end lost 2 bases, the J end lost 2 bases, and 8 bases lay between the germline ends. The CDR3: CASSFEGGNQPQHF. For the CDR3, the DNA is TGCGCCAGCAGCTTTGAAGGGGGCAATCAGCCCCAGCATTTT.

The rearrangement links TRBV10-1 to TRBJ2-4, with D perhaps matching TRBD1 (6 bases). The CDR3 extends over 16 amino acids. The V end was cut by 0 bases, the J end by 0 bases, with 9 bases between. The germline CDR1 and CDR2 sequences are WNHNN and SYGVQD (reference sequence). The CDR3 nucleotides read TGCGCCAGCAGTGAGTCCGGGACATTAGCCAAAAACATTCAGTACTTC. Protein product: CASSESGTLAKNIQYF.

The rearrangement links TRBV6-5 to TRBJ2-3, with 9 bases lining up with TRBD1. The V segment lost 8 bases and the J segment 5 bases; nucleotides outside the gene matches: 5. In germline, CDR1 is MNHEY, CDR2 SVGAGI. The CDR3 extends over 13 amino acids. This CDR3 reads CASGQGKGDTQYF. DNA of the CDR3: TGTGCCAGCGGACAGGGGAAGGGAGATACGCAGTATTTT.

The CDR3 loop reads CATSSRQGTDTQYF. In DNA, the CDR3 is TGTGCCACCAGCAGTAGACAGGGCACAGATACGCAGTATTTT. The chain links TRBV15 to TRBJ2-3, with a possible D match to TRBD1 (6 bases). Trimming removed 3 bases at V and 1 base at J, with 8 bases between. This CDR3 has 14 residues. Germline-derived CDR1 and CDR2 are LNHNV and YYDKDF (reference sequence).

The rearrangement uses TRBV5-6 and TRBJ1-2; D remains ambiguous. The V end was cut by 0 bases, the J end by 8 bases, with 14 bases between. CDR1 is SGHDT, CDR2 YYEEEE, per germline. The CDR3 has 14 amino acids. CDR3 loop: CASSLGRDEEGYTF. CDR3 in DNA: TGTGCCAGCAGCTTGGGGCGGGATGAGGAGGGCTACACCTTC.

The chain couples TRBV2 to TRBJ1-6; perhaps TRBD1 as D (5 bases). The germline V gene has CDR1 SNHLY and CDR2 FYNNEI. The CDR3 length is 15 residues. V was pared by 6 bases and J by 0 bases, with 9 bases between. The CDR3 spells CASRGGSSYNSPLHF. CDR3 DNA sequence: TGTGCCAGCAGGGGGGGGAGCTCCTATAATTCACCCCTCCACTTT.

The V gene is TRBV19, the J gene TRBJ2-7, with 7 nucleotides matching TRBD1. Per the germline V gene, CDR1 is LNHDA and CDR2 is SQIVND (reference sequence). The CDR3 runs 13 residues. In nucleotides, the CDR3 is TGTGCTAGCGCCACAGGGGCGCTCGACGAGCAGTACTTC. This translates into CASATGALDEQYF.

The genes are TRBV19 and TRBJ1-6; no reliable D call. V was trimmed by 5 bases and J by 0 bases, leaving 14 bases between them. Germline V gene lookup returns CDR1 LNHDA and CDR2 SQIVND (reference sequence). The CDR3 is 17 residues long. CDR3 sequence reads: CASSSKQDTSYNSPLHF. CDR3 DNA sequence: TGTGCCAGTAGTTCCAAGCAGGATACCTCCTATAATTCACCCCTCCACTTT.

For this clone: The sample has other DNA sequences that encode this CDR3 too. V and J are TRBV2 and TRBJ1-1, with 8 bases matching TRBD1. The CDR3 runs 13 residues. The junction had 6 bases not matched to a gene; V was cut back by 7 bases and J by 5 bases. The germline CDR1 and CDR2 sequences are SNHLY and FYNNEI. CDR3 DNA sequence: TGTGCCAGCAAAGGACAGGGTTCGACTGAAGCTTTCTTT. Translating gives CASKGQGSTEAFF.

The rearrangement joins TRBV7-8 to TRBJ1-2; TRBD1 matches at 7 bases. Unmatched junction bases numbered 3, after V lost 5 bases and J lost 0 bases. Looked up from germline, CDR1 is SGHVS and CDR2 is FQNEAQ. The CDR3 loop spans 14 amino acids. The CDR3 coding sequence is TGTGCCAGCAGCCCGACAGGGACTAACTATGGCTACACCTTC. It is translated as CASSPTGTNYGYTF.

In regard to this clone: The germline gene is not matched at one end of the junction; a read error may be the cause. V is TRBV5-1 and J is TRBJ2-7, with TRBD2 matching 8 bases. CDR1 is SGHRS, CDR2 YFSETQ, per germline. The CDR3 contains 15 residues. The CDR3, as DNA: TGCGCCAGCAGCTTGGAACCTGGACTAGCCGAATTGGGGGACTTC. Translated: CASSLEPGLAELGDF.

This sequence joins TRBV18 and TRBJ1-3; tentative D call: TRBD1 (5 bases). V was shortened by 2 bases and J by 1 base, with 15 bases between the two germline ends. Germline V gives CDR1 KGHSH, CDR2 LQKENI. The CDR3 is 17 amino acids. Here the CDR3 DNA reads TGTGCCAGCTCACCAGCAGTTCCCAGGGTATCTGGAAACACCATATATTTT. Amino acid sequence: CASSPAVPRVSGNTIYF.

The V gene is TRBV7-9, the J gene TRBJ2-5, with D perhaps TRBD2 (6 bases). The germline V gene encodes CDR1 SEHNR and CDR2 FQNEAQ (reference sequence). CDR3 size: 13 residues. Trimming shortened V by 6 bases and J by 5 bases, and 13 bases separated the two germline ends. The CDR3 sequence is CASSGLNFETQYF. In nucleotides, the CDR3 is TGTGCCAGCAGTGGACTAAACTTCGAGACCCAGTACTTC.

The chain recombines TRBV4-1 with TRBJ2-1; a possible D gene is TRBD2 (7 bases). This CDR3 has 16 residues. Germline-derived CDR1 and CDR2 are MGHRA and YSYEKL. The V end was cut by 0 bases, the J end by 4 bases, with 13 bases between. CDR3 amino acids: CASSQEGRGGYNEQFF. The CDR3 nucleotides are TGCGCCAGCAGCCAAGAGGGAAGGGGGGGGTACAATGAGCAGTTCTTC.

V and J are TRBV15 and TRBJ1-1; tentatively, D is TRBD1 (6 bases). The V gene's germline CDR1 is LNHNV and CDR2 YYDKDF (reference sequence). The germline V and J ends were trimmed by 4 bases and 1 base, with 10 bases remaining between them. The CDR3 runs 14 residues. Here the CDR3 DNA reads TGTGCCACCAGCAAACAAGGGGGGAACACTGAAGCTTTCTTT. Its translation: CATSKQGGNTEAFF.

V gene TRBV7-9 combines with J gene TRBJ2-3; 7 nucleotides align to TRBD1. The V and J ends lost 4 bases and 3 bases, in that order; junction bases with no gene match: 4. The CDR3 runs 14 residues. CDR1 SEHNR and CDR2 FQNEAQ come from the germline V gene (reference sequence). CDR3 loop: CASSWDRSTDTQYF. CDR3 coding DNA: TGTGCCAGCAGCTGGGACAGATCGACAGATACGCAGTATTTT.

V is TRBV6-5 and J is TRBJ2-5; D unclear. CDR1 MNHEY and CDR2 SVGAGI come from the germline V gene. Trimming left V 2 bases short and J 4 bases short, with 2 bases between. CDR3 size: 11 residues. The CDR3 DNA reads TGTGCCAGCAGTTACCTAGAGACCCAGTACTTC. Amino acid sequence: CASSYLETQYF.

CDR3 in amino acids: CASSLGGSGVSYEQYF. In DNA, the CDR3 is TGTGCCAGCAGCTTAGGAGGTAGCGGAGTCTCCTACGAGCAGTACTTC. The chain couples TRBV7-2 to TRBJ2-7; weak D call: TRBD2 (6 bases). This CDR3 comprises 16 residues. V lost 1 base and J lost 0, with 13 bases in between. Germline values: CDR1 SGHTA, CDR2 FQGNSA. Combining the CDR3 with reference TRBV7-2 and TRBJ2-7 gives the whole variable domain GAGVSQSPSNKVTEKGKDVELRCDPISGHTALYWYRQSLGQGLEFLIYFQGNSAPDKSGLPSDRFSAERTGGSVSTLTIQRTQQEDSAVYLCASSLGGSGVSYEQYFGPGTRLTVT.

The chain recombines TRBV6-2 or TRBV6-3 with TRBJ2-7; possibly TRBD2 for D (5 bases). Germline CDR1 reads MNHEY; CDR2 reads SVGEGT. V lost 2 bases and J lost 0, with 11 bases in between. The CDR3 has 15 amino acids. The CDR3 sequence is CASSYRAGSSYEQYF. The CDR3 region has the DNA TGTGCCAGCAGTTACCGTGCGGGTAGCTCCTACGAGCAGTACTTC.

The chain recombines TRBV19 with TRBJ2-1; 16 bases line up with TRBD2. V dropped 0 bases and J dropped 9; count of bases not matched to a gene: 14. From germline, CDR1 is LNHDA and CDR2 SQIVND (reference sequence). The CDR3 has 20 residues. CDR3 DNA: TGTGCCAGTAGTATAGAGGGACTAGCGGGGGGGCCGTTAGGAAGGAGTGAGCAGTTCTTC. It translates to CASSIEGLAGGPLGRSEQFF.